The TCR beta chain under discussion was sequenced for a study of cytomegalovirus exposure and HLA in healthy donors. Regarding the study as a whole: Later on, an analysis tied roughly 17,000 TCR beta sequences to HLA alleles at 0.05 false discovery rate. Some segments of the V type, notably TRBV6-2 and TRBV6-3, were excluded as indistinguishable. It was taken for granted in presence/absence analyses that sequencing depth across donors was roughly uniform.

Both 60 Vbeta primers and 13 Jbeta primers went into the PCR. As originally analysed: Later analysis identified 80 million to 90 million unique TCR beta chains, approximately 11 million shared. The method was immunoSEQ multiplex PCR; TCRdb's version includes in-frame clones alone and lacks a portion of them. The V and J calls and the clone size are those of that table, but D and trimming were determined from the DNA. Seen here are 150,000 to 200,000 clones, around 80% observed once, and the top ten hold 5% to 7%. This CDR3 is built from 15 residues. V was trimmed by 4 bases and J by 3 bases, leaving 16 bases between them. From germline, CDR1 is SGHRS and CDR2 YFSETQ. To note about this clone: As yet, its antigen is unknown.

The sample consisted of PBMCs. This receptor was identified in a man aged 50 to 60 in good health and CMV-seropositive. The chain joins TRBV5-1 to TRBJ1-1; maybe TRBD1 (6 bases). In DNA form, the CDR3 reads TGCGCCAGCAGCCGCGAAACAGGGAGCGACACTGAAGCTTTCTTT. This gives the protein CASSRETGSDTEAFF. The complete variable domain, with remaining parts taken from reference TRBV5-1 and TRBJ1-1, reads KAGVTQTPRYLIKTRGQQVTLSCSPISGHRSVSWYQQTPGQGLQFLFEYFSETQRNKGNFPGRFSGRQFSNSRSEMNVSTLELGDSALYLCASSRETGSDTEAFFGQGTRLTVV.